This T cell receptor (beta chain) was retrieved from a study of blood T cell repertoires in COVID-19. Study details: From T cells, B-cell-depleted T cells, or PBMCs came the material, which was cDNA or gDNA.

Source study methods: Using reference gene primer amplification, nucleated cell counts were estimated. Clones were sequenced by immunoSEQ multiplex PCR, and TCRdb holds only the in-frame ones, with some missing. Clone size and the V and J calls come from that table; the DNA yielded D and trimming. The data show 60,000 to 70,000 clones, approximately 78% seen once. Between the trimmed V and J ends, which lost 3 bases and 2 bases, there was a span of 7 bases. The CDR3 runs 13 residues. CDR1 is SGDLS, CDR2 YYNGEE, per germline. The sample comprised peripheral blood. The receptor was derived from an elderly man with acute or convalescent COVID-19. The rearrangement joins TRBV9 to TRBJ2-3; D not resolved. CDR3 loop: CASSALNTDTQYF. In nucleotides, the CDR3 is TGTGCCAGCAGCGCCTTAAACACAGATACGCAGTATTTT.